The text below deals with one TCR beta chain. This entry comes from a study of T cell responses to AZD1222 COVID-19 vaccine. Data came from immunoSEQ multiplex PCR; TCRdb stores just in-frame clones and leaves some out. The profile shows 150,000 to 200,000 clones, around nine tenths of them singletons. The TCR was taken from an adult who received the AZD1222 COVID-19 vaccine. The sequenced sample was peripheral blood, obtained 28 days after the second AZD1222 dose.

The CDR3 nucleotides read TGTGCCAGCAGCTTAGTTGCTGGGACTCATGGCTACACCTTC. Translation: CASSLVAGTHGYTF. This sequence joins TRBV7-2 and TRBJ1-2, with D perhaps TRBD1 (5 bases). Per the germline V gene, CDR1 is SGHTA and CDR2 is FQGNSA. V was pared by 1 base and J by 6 bases, with 12 bases between. The CDR3 is 14 amino acids.